This T cell receptor beta chain derives from a study of cytomegalovirus exposure and HLA in healthy donors. Study-level findings and limits: TCR beta V- and J-gene trimming, according to a later analysis, was linked to a missense DCLRE1C variant. As was reported, the HLA-A and HLA-B alleles of most subjects were accurately predicted from TCR beta sequences. In a later analysis, at a false discovery rate of 0.05, roughly 18,000 TCR beta sequences were associated with HLA alleles.

The PCR used 60 Vbeta and 13 Jbeta primers. Only in-frame clones appear in the TCRdb table, and some are missing; sequencing was by immunoSEQ multiplex PCR. Here the sample spans around 130,000 clones, roughly 88% being singletons. This clone has only one observation. The antigen remains unidentified. Trimming shortened V by 0 bases and J by 4 bases, and 15 bases separated the two germline ends. This CDR3 is built from 16 residues. From germline, CDR1 is MGHRA and CDR2 YSYEKL. The rearrangement links TRBV4-1 to TRBJ2-5; weak D call: TRBD1 (6 bases). The sequence was collected from a woman between 35 and 50 years old in good health and CMV-seronegative. The specimen was PBMCs. The DNA for the CDR3 is TGCGCCAGCAGCCAAGACAGGGGCCTCGCTATAGAGACCCAGTACTTC. Its protein product is CASSQDRGLAIETQYF.